The text below deals with one T cell receptor (beta chain). Its recognized antigen is unknown. No base quality values were provided; no much bigger clone lies one nucleotide off. CDR1 and CDR2 (SGHTA, FQGNSA) derive from the germline V gene. The CDR3 starts with the cysteine, ends with the phenylalanine, and has 13 residues. Only CDR3 DNA is held: 39 bases, read in frame from base 1. Trimming costs V 3 bases and J 1 base, and their ends lie 6 bases apart. The data belong to a study of blood T cell repertoires in COVID-19 (dated by TCRdb to 2019 to 2021). For context, the study as a whole: The collaborator samples originated in the United States, Italy and Spain and spanned the acute and convalescent phases of COVID-19. The material from the prospective study consisted of cDNA or gDNA derived from T cells, B-cell-depleted T cells, or PBMCs. The dataset comprised deeply sampled blood TCRbeta repertoires from subjects exposed to, actively infected with, or recovered from COVID-19. The repertoires were released in a freely available public database meant as a resource for research on the immune response to SARS-CoV-2. The samples were drawn from the first 160 participants of the ongoing ImmuneRACE study and from some 1,300 subjects provided by 6 global collaborators. The sample metadata nearly always contained a de-identified subject ID, COVID-19 status, age in years and sex. Where available, HLA class I and class II types were taken from metadata supplied by the sample provider and were not determined by assay-based typing.

What the study reported, not specific to this receptor: The quantity of clinical and demographic metadata differed by source and by participant and was supplied without curation.

TCRbeta CDR3 regions were amplified from genomic DNA using the immunoSEQ Assay, a bias-controlled multiplex PCR. For the original study's pipeline: Nucleated cell counts per sample were estimated from amplification of reference gene primers within the assay. To quantify the absolute abundance of each unique TCRbeta CDR3 rearrangement, sequence reads were collapsed and filtered. Productive Simpson clonality was computed per sample as the square root of Simpson's diversity index over productive rearrangements. TCRdb carries this immuneACCESS record with in-frame sequences only. Its versions omit some clonotypes, under half of them owing to an unresolved V gene in the studies checked, with the rest unexplained. V and J calls and clone size are given by that table; D and trimming were obtained from the DNA. The sample profile shows more than 100,000 clones; around three quarters of them were found once. The ten most abundant clones make up around 4.1% of the sample.

The collaborating institutions used their own protocols to collect whole blood in K2EDTA tubes. Collaborator samples were shipped for TCRbeta analysis as frozen whole blood, isolated PBMCs, or DNA extracted from either sample type. This sequence was found in a woman of 80 years or more with acute or convalescent COVID-19. The sequencing input was peripheral blood. The V and J genes are TRBV7-2 and TRBJ2-5; confidence is insufficient to name the D gene. The DNA sequence is as follows: TGTGCCAGCAGCTTCTCAGTCCAAGAGACCCAGTACTTC. The translation is CASSFSVQETQYF. Reference TRBV7-2 and TRBJ2-5 genes cover what lies past the CDR3, so the full variable domain is GAGVSQSPSNKVTEKGKDVELRCDPISGHTALYWYRQSLGQGLEFLIYFQGNSAPDKSGLPSDRFSAERTGGSVSTLTIQRTQQEDSAVYLCASSFSVQETQYFGPGTRLLVL.